This TCR beta chain was recovered during a study of a mutant IDH1 vaccine in newly diagnosed glioma. General study points: It was 80% to 95% of patients that developed vaccine-induced immune responses.

The V gene lost 3 bases and the J gene lost 0 bases, with 8 bases spanning the gap. The CDR3 runs to 14 residues. Per the germline V gene, CDR1 is MGHDK and CDR2 is SYGVNS. As concerns this clone: Antigen specificity is unknown.

Noted time point: week 47, end of study. Vaccinated patients received 300 ug of mutant IDH1 20-mer peptide per dose, with topical imiquimod. Data came from immunoSEQ multiplex PCR; TCRdb stores just in-frame clones and leaves some out. The sample carries around 40,000 clones, around 82% recorded once. Specimen: PBMCs, collected from a glioma patient whose treatment included an IDH1 peptide vaccine. The gene calls are TRBV25-1 and TRBJ1-2; D is ambiguous. The sequence was obtained from a man between 18 and 29 years old with glioma. Some clones in this sample may be carry-over from other donors' samples. The chain's CDR3 is CASSDPGTNYGYTF. As DNA, the CDR3 is TGTGCCAGCAGTGATCCAGGAACTAACTATGGCTACACCTTC.